This TCR beta chain was recorded in a study of blood T cell repertoires in COVID-19 (TCRdb year 2020). For the wider study: Collaborator samples came from the United States, Italy and Spain and covered acute and convalescent phases of COVID-19. The prospective study material was composed of cDNA or gDNA derived from T cells, B-cell-depleted T cells, or PBMCs. Subjects who had been exposed to COVID-19, were actively infected with it, or had recovered from it provided the deeply sampled blood TCRbeta repertoires that made up the dataset. The repertoires were released in a freely available public database meant as a resource for research on the immune response to SARS-CoV-2. Samples came from the ongoing ImmuneRACE study (first 160 participants) plus 1,254 subjects from 6 global collaborators. A de-identified subject ID, COVID-19 status, age in years and sex were almost always included in the sample metadata. HLA class I and class II types, where available, came from metadata supplied by the sample provider rather than from assay-based typing. The research as a whole found: Clinical and demographic metadata were provided uncurated, with the amount varying by source and participant.

Notes on this clone: It lacks a known antigen. Per-base qualities were not stored, and no clone one base away is much larger.

TCRbeta CDR3 regions were amplified from genomic DNA using the immunoSEQ Assay, a bias-controlled multiplex PCR. Per the source publication's procedure: The number of nucleated cells in each sample was estimated from the amplification of reference gene primers within the assay. To quantify the absolute abundance of each unique TCRbeta CDR3 rearrangement, sequence reads were collapsed and filtered. For each sample, productive Simpson clonality was calculated by taking the square root of Simpson's diversity index across productive rearrangements. TCRdb carries this immuneACCESS record with in-frame sequences only. Its versions omit some clonotypes, under half of them owing to an unresolved V gene in the studies checked, with the rest unexplained. The V and J calls and clone size are taken from that table; D and trimming were inferred from the DNA. This sample gives more than 100,000 clones in total; 84% of them show up just once. The ten largest clones take up approximately 1.5% of the sample.

The junction carries 17 bases between V and J, which are trimmed by 4 bases and 2 bases respectively. The CDR3 starts with the cysteine, ends with the phenylalanine, and has 16 residues. Only the CDR3 DNA stays, 48 bases, in frame from base 1. According to the germline V gene, CDR1 reads MGHDK and CDR2 reads SYGVNS. Each collaborating institution followed its own protocols to collect whole blood in K2EDTA tubes. For TCRbeta analysis, collaborator samples were shipped as frozen whole blood, as isolated PBMCs, or as DNA extracted from either sample type. The sample taken for sequencing was peripheral blood. The clonotype was recovered from a man in his fifties or sixties with acute or convalescent COVID-19. Here the chain combines TRBV25-1 and TRBJ1-1; the best D guess is TRBD1, with 5 bases matching. The CDR3 amino acid sequence is: CASSATVDKPNTEAFF. At the DNA level, the sequence is TGTGCCAGCAGTGCCACGGTGGACAAGCCCAACACTGAAGCTTTCTTT.